A single sample gave rise to the 30 T cell receptor beta chains below, sequenced in a study of blood T cell repertoires in COVID-19. Sequencing was performed with immunoSEQ multiplex PCR; in TCRdb, only in-frame clones are kept and a portion is missing. The table includes about 250,000 clones, nearly 90% detected once. The sequencing input was peripheral blood. The origin of the receptors is a woman in her thirties or forties who had recovered from COVID-19.

The chain links TRBV4-1 to TRBJ2-2; 15 nucleotides line up with TRBD2. The CDR3 is made up of 19 amino acids. Germline-derived CDR1 and CDR2 are MGHRA and YSYEKL. J gave up 0 bases and V 4 bases, and 6 bases lay outside the gene matches. CDR3 DNA sequence: TGCGCCAGCAGCCGCCCGGGACTAGCGGGGGGAACGAACACCGGGGAGCTGTTTTTT. Residues: CASSRPGLAGGTNTGELFF.

The chain combines TRBV10-3 with TRBJ2-3; a weak D match, TRBD2 (6 bases). Germline lookup yields CDR1 ENHRY and CDR2 SYGVKD. V dropped 9 bases and J dropped 5 bases, with 15 bases sitting between them. The CDR3 sequence is 13 residues long. The CDR3 sequence is CAIWRGVGDTQYF. The CDR3, as DNA: TGTGCCATTTGGCGCGGGGTAGGAGATACGCAGTATTTT.

The rearrangement uses TRBV5-4 and TRBJ2-3; 8 positions agree with TRBD2. Germline loops: CDR1 SGHNT, CDR2 YYREEE (reference sequence). The trim removed 3 bases at V and 2 bases at J, leaving 8 bases unmatched. CDR3 length: 16 amino acids. The CDR3 coding sequence is TGTGCCAGCAGCTCCCTTAGCGGGGCCTTCACAGATACGCAGTATTTT. Translation: CASSSLSGAFTDTQYF.

The V call is TRBV4-3, the J call TRBJ2-3, with 10 bases matching TRBD2. V was pared by 3 bases and J by 1 base, with 4 bases of the junction left unmatched. Germline V gene lookup returns CDR1 LGHNA and CDR2 YSLEER. The CDR3 is made up of 16 amino acids. The CDR3 region is CASSHGTSARTDTQYF. CDR3 sequence (DNA): TGCGCCAGCAGCCATGGGACTAGCGCCCGCACAGATACGCAGTATTTT.

The CDR3 DNA follows: TGTGCCAGCTCACCCGTACAGGGGGCTGGGGAGACCCAGTACTTC. Its translation: CASSPVQGAGETQYF. J is TRBJ2-5 and V is TRBV18, with 9 bases identical to TRBD1. Per the germline V gene, CDR1 is KGHSH and CDR2 is LQKENI. CDR3 length: 15 residues. V trimming: 3 bases; J trimming: 5 bases; junction bases outside the gene matches: 7.

CDR3 sequence (DNA): TGCGCCAGCAGCTTTGGACAATACCAAGAGACCCAGTACTTC. Its protein product is CASSFGQYQETQYF. The chain recombines TRBV5-1 with TRBJ2-5, with a possible D match to TRBD1 (5 bases). The V end lost 2 bases, the J end lost 0 bases, and 8 bases lay between the germline ends. There are 14 residues in the CDR3. The germline V gene encodes CDR1 SGHRS and CDR2 YFSETQ.

The rearrangement uses TRBV6-5 and TRBJ1-6; D is unclear. The CDR3 contains 15 residues. CDR1 MNHEY and CDR2 SVGAGI come from the germline V gene. The V gene lost 2 bases and the J gene lost 9 bases, with 14 bases spanning the gap. The CDR3 nucleotides read TGTGCCAGCAGTTACGATTCGGCGGGGTCTTCACCCCTCCACTTT. It specifies CASSYDSAGSSPLHF.

The chain uses TRBV18 and TRBJ1-6, with D hard to call. The CDR3 covers 16 residues. CDR1 and CDR2 (germline): KGHSH, LQKENI. Trimming left V 3 bases short and J 5 bases short, with 14 bases between. The CDR3 loop is CASSPSGPEHNSPLHF. CDR3 in DNA: TGTGCCAGCTCACCCTCAGGCCCTGAGCATAATTCACCCCTCCACTTT.

The chain has TRBV24-1 and TRBJ1-5, with TRBD1 matching 9 bases. The CDR3 is made up of 16 amino acids. CDR1 is KGHDR, CDR2 SFDVKD, per germline. V was clipped by 6 bases and J by 4 bases; unmatched bases: 9. CDR3: CATSPRGTGSNQPQHF. CDR3 bases: TGTGCCACCAGTCCTAGGGGGACAGGGTCAAATCAGCCCCAGCATTTT.

The gene calls are TRBV19 and TRBJ2-6, with 7 bases matching TRBD2. This CDR3 region has 18 residues. The V segment lost 7 bases and the J segment 0 bases; nucleotides outside the gene matches: 12. Germline CDR1 is LNHDA and CDR2 is SQIVND (reference sequence). CDR3 amino acids: CASTGRTIPISGANVLTF. The DNA for the CDR3 is TGTGCCAGTACCGGGAGGACAATTCCCATCTCTGGGGCCAACGTCCTGACTTTC.

This chain's CDR3 is CATSRDRLAGSNNEQFF. CDR3 in DNA: TGTGCCACCAGCAGAGATCGACTAGCGGGAAGTAACAATGAGCAGTTCTTC. The chain employs TRBV15 and TRBJ2-1; TRBD2 matches at 11 bases. This CDR3 is 17 amino acids long. J was trimmed by 5 bases and V by 0 bases; bases with no gene match: 6. The V gene's germline CDR1 is LNHNV and CDR2 YYDKDF (reference sequence).

The V gene is TRBV5-6, the J gene TRBJ2-7; 7 nucleotides line up with TRBD1. Trimming removed 4 bases from V and 3 bases from J; junction bases left unmatched: 13. This CDR3 region has 16 residues. Germline CDR1 and CDR2: SGHDT and YYEEEE. CDR3 nucleotides: TGTGCCAGCAGCCCTACTCGCAAGGGACAGAACTACGAGCAGTACTTC. It translates to CASSPTRKGQNYEQYF.

The rearrangement links TRBV27 to TRBJ1-4; 10 bases are shared with TRBD1. V lost 5 bases to trimming and J lost 6 bases; unmatched junction nucleotides: 6. The CDR3 sequence is 15 residues long. The V gene's germline CDR1 is MNHEY and CDR2 SMNVEV (reference sequence). The CDR3 loop is CASSLRQGAHEKLFF. DNA of the CDR3: TGTGCCAGCAGTCTACGACAGGGGGCGCATGAAAAACTGTTTTTT.

The V call is TRBV28, the J call TRBJ2-7; TRBD1 matches 9 bases. CDR3 length: 14 residues. Germline values: CDR1 MDHEN, CDR2 SYDVKM. V trimming: 11 bases; J trimming: 3 bases; junction bases outside the gene matches: 11. The CDR3 nucleotides read TGTGCCGGGGGACAGGGCCAAAATTTCTACGAGCAGTACTTC. The encoded protein is CAGGQGQNFYEQYF.

The chain uses TRBV7-8 and TRBJ2-5; 8 bases are a match to TRBD1. The junction had 4 bases not matched to a gene; V was cut back by 3 bases and J by 4 bases. The CDR3 loop spans 14 amino acids. Germline values: CDR1 SGHVS, CDR2 FQNEAQ. The CDR3 DNA sequence: TGTGCCAGCAGCTTCACAGGGGGAAGAGAGACCCAGTACTTC. As protein: CASSFTGGRETQYF. The whole variable domain, remainder taken from reference TRBV7-8 and TRBJ2-5, is GAGVSQSPRYKVAKRGQDVALRCDPISGHVSLFWYQQALGQGPEFLTYFQNEAQLDKSGLPSDRFFAERPEGSVSTLKIQRTQQEDSAVYLCASSFTGGRETQYFGPGTRLLVL.

This clone was observed a single time. J is TRBJ2-2 and V is TRBV7-2; 11 bases align to TRBD2. CDR1 SGHTA and CDR2 FQGNSA come from the germline V gene. With V trimmed by 2 bases and J by 5 bases, 4 bases remained unmatched. The CDR3 consists of 16 residues. The DNA of the CDR3 is TGTGCCAGCAGCTTATCGCGACTAGCGGGAACCGGGGAGCTGTTTTTT. As protein: CASSLSRLAGTGELFF.

V gene TRBV11-3 combines with J gene TRBJ1-4; 10 nucleotides align to TRBD1. This CDR3 comprises 15 residues. Germline V gene lookup returns CDR1 SGHNT and CDR2 YENEEA. Losses at the gene ends were 5 bases for V and 7 bases for J; bases not matched to a gene: 7. The CDR3 DNA reads as TGTGCCAGCAGCGCCAGGACAGGGGGGGGTGAAAAACTGTTTTTT. Protein sequence: CASSARTGGGEKLFF.

In nucleotides, the CDR3 is TGTGCCAGCTCCCAGGGCCAGAAGTCTGAAGCTTTCTTT. Its translation: CASSQGQKSEAFF. The chain joins TRBV18 to TRBJ1-1; maybe TRBD1 (5 bases). The length of the CDR3 is 13 residues. The germline gives CDR1 KGHSH, CDR2 LQKENI. The germline V and J ends were trimmed by 6 bases and 6 bases, with 14 bases remaining between them.

V and J are TRBV5-1 and TRBJ2-6; D is possibly TRBD1 (6 bases). CDR3 length: 16 amino acids. Germline V gives CDR1 SGHRS, CDR2 YFSETQ. Trimming pared 4 bases from V and 2 bases from J, leaving 13 bases between. The CDR3 reads CASSPLHRAGANVLTF. The CDR3 region has the DNA TGCGCCAGCAGCCCTCTCCACAGGGCTGGGGCCAACGTCCTGACTTTC.

The rearrangement links TRBV19 to TRBJ2-5; TRBD1 aligns across 11 bases. V lost 3 bases to trimming and J lost 4 bases; unmatched junction nucleotides: 7. This CDR3 has 16 amino acids. Germline V gene sequence: CDR1 LNHDA, CDR2 SQIVND (reference sequence). For the CDR3, the DNA is TGTGCCAGTAGTATTGGACAGGGGGCGGTAGGAGAGACCCAGTACTTC. Encoded protein: CASSIGQGAVGETQYF. The full variable domain, in which reference TRBV19 and TRBJ2-5 provide the parts outside the CDR3, is DGGITQSPKYLFRKEGQNVTLSCEQNLNHDAMYWYRQDPGQGLRLIYYSQIVNDFQKGDIAEGYSVSREKKESFPLTVTSAQKNPTAFYLCASSIGQGAVGETQYFGPGTRLLVL.

The chain couples TRBV28 to TRBJ1-5; D gene ambiguous. This CDR3 is 11 amino acids long. CDR1 and CDR2 from the germline V gene are MDHEN and SYDVKM. V was cut by 6 bases and J by 9 bases, with 9 bases left in between. CDR3: CASSEARPQHF. Here the CDR3 DNA reads TGTGCCAGCAGCGAGGCAAGGCCCCAGCATTTT.

This chain uses TRBV2 with TRBJ1-2; no reliable D call. This CDR3 contains 13 residues. Trimming removed 6 bases at V and 4 bases at J, with 12 bases between. CDR1 and CDR2 from the germline V gene are SNHLY and FYNNEI. CDR3 bases: TGTGCCAGCAGGGCCCCCCTAGCCTATGGCTACACCTTC. Translating it yields CASRAPLAYGYTF.

The chain is built from TRBV28 and TRBJ2-7, with 11 bases lining up with TRBD2. Germline V gene sequence: CDR1 MDHEN, CDR2 SYDVKM. The CDR3 totals 14 residues. V lost 7 bases to trimming and J lost 3 bases; unmatched junction nucleotides: 5. This CDR3 reads CASTSGLAGYEQYF. The CDR3 nucleotides read TGTGCCAGCACCTCAGGACTAGCGGGCTACGAGCAGTACTTC.

The chain carries TRBV4-1 and TRBJ1-6; no clear D. V was shortened by 1 base and J by 14 bases, with 18 bases between the two germline ends. The length of the CDR3 is 15 residues. Germline V lookup: CDR1 MGHRA, CDR2 YSYEKL. The CDR3 sequence: CASSQAPGSKEALHF. The CDR3, as DNA: TGCGCCAGCAGCCAAGCCCCGGGATCCAAGGAGGCCCTCCACTTT.

The CDR3 DNA reads as TGTGCCAACCCAGGTAGGCCGCCCTACGAGCAGTACTTC. Its translation: CANPGRPPYEQYF. The chain combines TRBV6-4 with TRBJ2-7; the D is unclear. CDR3 length: 13 residues. The V end was cut by 10 bases, the J end by 2 bases, with 15 bases between. Germline V gene sequence: CDR1 MRHNA, CDR2 SNTAGT.

In DNA form, the CDR3 reads TGTGCCAGCAGTTACGGTCCGGACAGGGGGGACGAGCAGTACTTC. It specifies CASSYGPDRGDEQYF. The chain joins TRBV6-5 to TRBJ2-7; 10 bases line up with TRBD1. The trim removed 2 bases at V and 5 bases at J, leaving 6 bases unmatched. The germline CDR1 and CDR2 sequences are MNHEY and SVGAGI. The CDR3 totals 15 residues.

The CDR3 reads CATSERTGGDGYTF. CDR3 in DNA: TGTGCCACCAGTGAACGGACAGGGGGCGATGGCTACACCTTC. The chain combines TRBV24-1 with TRBJ1-2; 11 positions match TRBD1. Trimming removed 4 bases from V and 6 bases from J; junction bases left unmatched: 3. From germline, CDR1 is KGHDR and CDR2 SFDVKD. The CDR3 extends over 14 amino acids.

V usage is TRBV6-2 or TRBV6-3 and J usage is TRBJ2-7; TRBD1 matches 11 bases. Trimming removed 5 bases from V and 2 bases from J; junction bases left unmatched: 5. CDR1 is MNHEY and CDR2 is SVGEGT in the germline V gene. There are 15 residues in the CDR3. CDR3 bases: TGTGCCAGCAGTGGGGGGACAGGGGGTACCTACGAGCAGTACTTC. Its protein product is CASSGGTGGTYEQYF.

This clone was detected only once. The J gene is TRBJ2-1, the V gene TRBV5-1, with D tentatively TRBD1 (6 bases). The germline V gene encodes CDR1 SGHRS and CDR2 YFSETQ. Trimming left V 0 bases short and J 2 bases short, with 9 bases between. The CDR3 runs 15 residues. The CDR3 region is CASSLEGGTYNEQFF. CDR3 bases: TGCGCCAGCAGCTTGGAAGGGGGAACCTACAATGAGCAGTTCTTC. Complete variable domain (other parts from reference TRBV5-1 and TRBJ2-1): KAGVTQTPRYLIKTRGQQVTLSCSPISGHRSVSWYQQTPGQGLQFLFEYFSETQRNKGNFPGRFSGRQFSNSRSEMNVSTLELGDSALYLCASSLEGGTYNEQFFGPGTRLTVL.

The chain is built from TRBV9 and TRBJ1-2; TRBD1 agrees at 7 bases. Per germline, CDR1 SGDLS and CDR2 YYNGEE. V lost 0 bases to trimming and J lost 3 bases; unmatched junction nucleotides: 2. This CDR3 spans 14 amino acids. The CDR3 is CASSVGGGDYGYTF. CDR3 bases: TGTGCCAGCAGCGTAGGAGGGGGCGACTATGGCTACACCTTC. Full variable domain (outside the CDR3, taken from reference TRBV9 and TRBJ1-2): DSGVTQTPKHLITATGQRVTLRCSPRSGDLSVYWYQQSLDQGLQFLIQYYNGEERAKGNILERFSAQQFPDLHSELNLSSLELGDSALYFCASSVGGGDYGYTFGSGTRLTVV.